The 10 T cell receptor beta chains below come from one sample, sequenced in a study of T cells in Graves' hyperthyroidism and ophthalmopathy. Amplified TCR beta CDR3 regions came from RNA transcripts. A set of HTBI primers served as the primers for a first-round RT-PCR of the TCR CDR3. MiXCR, applied by TCRdb to the multiplex PCR reads, yields one record per CDR3 protein. The sample lists 500,000 to 750,000 distinct CDR3 sequences; around 42% were seen once. The source material was peripheral blood or thyroid tissue (not recorded which). Receptors originate from a woman younger than 30 with Graves' hyperthyroidism.

The CDR3 sequence: CSAGGQGASTEAFF. As DNA, the CDR3 is TGCAGTGCTGGGGGACAGGGGGCGAGCACTGAAGCTTTCTTT. V gene TRBV20-1 combines with J gene TRBJ1-1; 12 bases are shared with TRBD1. CDR3 length equals 14 residues. J gave up 4 bases and V 5 bases, and 5 bases lay outside the gene matches. Germline V gene sequence: CDR1 DFQATT, CDR2 SNEGSKA (reference sequence).

CDR3 bases: TGTGCCAGCAGTCAGGTGGGGAGAAGCACAGATACGCAGTATTTT. Translated: CASSQVGRSTDTQYF. V is TRBV2 and J is TRBJ2-3, with D possibly matching TRBD2 (5 bases). The V gene's germline CDR1 is SNHLY and CDR2 FYNNEI. Trimming pared 5 bases from V and 0 bases from J, leaving 12 bases between. This CDR3 has 15 amino acids. The variable domain in full, completed from reference TRBV2 and TRBJ2-3, reads EPEVTQTPSHQVTQMGQEVILRCVPISNHLYFYWYRQILGQKVEFLVSFYNNEISEKSEIFDDQFSVERPDGSNFTLKIRSTKLEDSAMYFCASSQVGRSTDTQYFGPGTRLTVL.

The chain links TRBV9 to TRBJ2-1; D ambiguous. Trimming removed 0 bases at V and 8 bases at J, with 12 bases between. CDR3 size: 14 residues. The germline V gene encodes CDR1 SGDLS and CDR2 YYNGEE. The CDR3 reads CASSVGVRADEQFF. The CDR3 DNA sequence: TGTGCCAGCAGCGTAGGGGTAAGGGCTGATGAGCAGTTCTTC.

This clonotype occurred a few times. The CDR3 loop is CASSPQTGLYNEQFF. As DNA, the CDR3 is TGTGCCAGCAGCCCTCAGACAGGGCTCTACAATGAGCAGTTCTTC. V is TRBV7-3 and J is TRBJ2-1; 7 bases match TRBD1. J gave up 3 bases and V 5 bases, and 7 bases lay outside the gene matches. The V gene's germline CDR1 is SGHTA and CDR2 FQGTGA. CDR3 length equals 15 residues.

The chain is built from TRBV6-5 and TRBJ2-3; no clear D. This CDR3 contains 13 residues. Germline V gene sequence: CDR1 MNHEY, CDR2 SVGAGI. Trimming took off 0 bases at V and 5 bases at J, with 6 bases between the two ends. The CDR3 DNA reads TGTGCCAGCAGTTACTCTTTTGGAGATACGCAGTATTTT. Translating it yields CASSYSFGDTQYF.

Details on this clonotype: A much larger clone sits a single nucleotide away, making a read error possible. The CDR3 spells CSVADKSGTGTQYF. CDR3 in DNA: TGCAGCGTGGCGGACAAAAGCGGCACAGGTACGCAGTATTTT. The chain carries TRBV29-1 and TRBJ2-3; D may match TRBD1 or TRBD2 (5 bases each). The CDR3 loop spans 14 amino acids. CDR1 SQVTM and CDR2 ANQGSEA come from the germline V gene.

The chain recombines TRBV10-3 with TRBJ2-7; 9 bases match TRBD1. CDR1 ENHRY and CDR2 SYGVKD come from the germline V gene. The CDR3 contains 12 residues. The trim removed 11 bases at V and 6 bases at J, leaving 8 bases unmatched. CDR3 DNA sequence: TGTGCCCCCGCCCGGACAGGGGTCGAGCAGTACTTC. As protein: CAPARTGVEQYF.

This clonotype has ten or more counts. V is TRBV24-1 and J is TRBJ1-2; 7 nucleotides match TRBD1. Germline lookup yields CDR1 KGHDR and CDR2 SFDVKD. CDR3 length equals 13 residues. V was pared by 11 bases and J by 5 bases, with 10 bases of the junction left unmatched. CDR3 bases: TGTGCCATCTTCGACAGGGAACGATATGGCTACACCTTC. It specifies CAIFDRERYGYTF.

In this sample, this clonotype turned up many times. The rearrangement links TRBV20-1 to TRBJ1-1; 10 positions agree with TRBD1. Germline-derived CDR1 and CDR2 are DFQATT and SNEGSKA (reference sequence). After removal of 6 bases from V and 4 bases from J, the junction contained 5 bases not matched to a gene. The CDR3 totals 13 residues. The chain's CDR3 is CSADRGPGTEAFF. As DNA, the CDR3 is TGCAGTGCCGACAGGGGGCCGGGCACTGAAGCTTTCTTT.

This clonotype showed up many times. V is TRBV20-1 and J is TRBJ2-7; possible D gene TRBD1, 7 bases. V lost 5 bases to trimming and J lost 7 bases, with 21 bases between them. The germline CDR1 and CDR2 sequences are DFQATT and SNEGSKA (reference sequence). The CDR3 is made up of 14 amino acids. The CDR3: CSALPGGGRGEQYF. The DNA of the CDR3 is TGCAGTGCTCTCCCTGGAGGGGGCAGGGGTGAGCAGTACTTC.